These 9 T cell receptor beta chains were all obtained from the same sample, sequenced in a study of CD4+ T cells in melanoma. Only in-frame clones appear in the TCRdb table, and some are missing; sequencing was by immunoSEQ multiplex PCR. This sample has 20,000 to 25,000 clones, with 78% found just once. The receptor source for this set is a human donor with melanoma.

This clone occurred a few times. V gene TRBV2 combines with J gene TRBJ2-2; 7 bases line up with TRBD2. The CDR3 spans 16 residues. The J segment lost 2 bases and the V segment lost 5 bases, leaving 8 bases of the junction unmatched. In germline, CDR1 is SNHLY, CDR2 FYNNEI. The CDR3 DNA reads TGTGCCAGCAGTCCGAAAAGACTAGCTAACACCGGGGAGCTGTTTTTT. Protein sequence: CASSPKRLANTGELFF.

V usage is TRBV6-1 and J usage is TRBJ2-7; D call uncertain. With 2 bases removed from V and 2 bases from J, the gap between germline ends came to 7 bases. The CDR3 covers 13 residues. Germline lookup yields CDR1 MNHNS and CDR2 SASEGT. The CDR3 nucleotides are TGTGCCAGCAGTGAACAGATCCCCTACGAGCAGTACTTC. This gives the protein CASSEQIPYEQYF.

This clone has a handful of counts. An end of the junction does not agree with germline; a read error may underlie this. The rearrangement uses TRBV5-8 and TRBJ1-6, with D unresolved. Germline values: CDR1 SGHTS, CDR2 YDEGEE. The CDR3 is 8 residues long. CDR3 in DNA: TGTGCCAGCAGCCTGGACCTATTT. It is translated as CASSLDLF.

The rearrangement uses TRBV7-3 and TRBJ2-3; 7 bases map to TRBD1. CDR1 is SGHTA, CDR2 FQGTGA, per germline. The CDR3 has 16 residues. Trimming removed 2 bases from V and 0 bases from J; junction bases left unmatched: 5. CDR3 DNA: TGTGCCAGCAGCTTACGAGACAGGGTAAGCACAGATACGCAGTATTTT. It is translated as CASSLRDRVSTDTQYF.

The chain is built from TRBV7-2 and TRBJ2-4, with 7 bases fitting TRBD1. V was clipped by 5 bases and J by 5 bases; unmatched bases: 6. CDR3 size: 14 residues. Germline CDR1 and CDR2: SGHTA and FQGNSA. The CDR3 reads CASSPSGQQNIQYF. The CDR3 DNA follows: TGTGCCAGCAGCCCGTCGGGACAGCAAAACATTCAGTACTTC.

The rearrangement uses TRBV11-2 and TRBJ2-4; 7 bases line up with TRBD1. Per the germline V gene, CDR1 is SGHAT and CDR2 is FQNNGV. V lost 2 bases and J lost 0; bases outside the gene matches: 13. The CDR3 contains 19 residues. DNA of the CDR3: TGTGCCAGCAGCTTATCGGGCGGACAGGCAAAGCTAGCCAAAAACATTCAGTACTTC. It is translated as CASSLSGGQAKLAKNIQYF.

This clone has more than one count but fewer than ten. V gene TRBV6-5 combines with J gene TRBJ2-3, with D possibly TRBD1 on 6 matching bases. The CDR3 spans 14 residues. V lost 6 bases, J lost 2 bases, and 12 bases lay in between. CDR1 and CDR2 from the germline V gene are MNHEY and SVGAGI. For the CDR3, the DNA is TGTGCCAGCAGCCTCAGGGGTTCCACAGATACGCAGTATTTT. Translated, it gives CASSLRGSTDTQYF.

The genes are TRBV11-2 and TRBJ2-7; 8 nucleotides align to TRBD2. The CDR3 length is 14 residues. The ends lost 8 bases at V and 5 bases at J; junction bases unmatched: 11. The germline V gene has CDR1 SGHAT and CDR2 FQNNGV. CDR3 in amino acids: CASGSRGGLDEQYF. In DNA form, the CDR3 reads TGTGCCAGCGGCTCCCGGGGGGGGCTGGACGAGCAGTACTTC.

The CDR3 nucleotides read TGTGCCACTCATACCGGGGGACAGGGACTCGAGCAGTACTTC. It encodes CATHTGGQGLEQYF. The genes are TRBV19 and TRBJ2-7, with 9 bases identical to TRBD1. The CDR3 has 14 amino acids. Trimming cost V 10 bases and J 6 bases; bases outside gene matches: 13. The V gene's germline CDR1 is LNHDA and CDR2 SQIVND (reference sequence).